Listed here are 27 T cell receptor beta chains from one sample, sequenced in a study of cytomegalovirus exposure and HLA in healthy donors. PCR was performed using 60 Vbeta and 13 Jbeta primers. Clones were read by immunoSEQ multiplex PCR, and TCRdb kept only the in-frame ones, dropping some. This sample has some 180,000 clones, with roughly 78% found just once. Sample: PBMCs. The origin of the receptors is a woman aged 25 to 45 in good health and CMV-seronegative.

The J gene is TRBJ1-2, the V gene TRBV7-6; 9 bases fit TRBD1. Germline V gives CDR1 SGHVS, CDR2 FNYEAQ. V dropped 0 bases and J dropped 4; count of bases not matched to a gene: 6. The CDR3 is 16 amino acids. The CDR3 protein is CASSLARVDRGYGYTF. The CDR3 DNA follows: TGTGCCAGCAGCTTAGCCCGGGTGGACAGGGGCTATGGCTACACCTTC.

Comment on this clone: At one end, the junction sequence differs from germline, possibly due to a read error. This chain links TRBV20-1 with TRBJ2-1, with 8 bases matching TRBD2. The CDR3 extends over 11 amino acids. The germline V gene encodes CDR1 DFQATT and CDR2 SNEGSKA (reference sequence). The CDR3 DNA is TGCAGTGCTAGAGATTCAGCGGGGGTACTCTTC. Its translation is CSARDSAGVLF.

The CDR3 loop reads CASSVIQGSPLHF. The CDR3, as DNA: TGTGCCAGCAGCGTAATACAGGGTTCACCCCTCCACTTT. This sequence joins TRBV9 and TRBJ1-6; tentative D call: TRBD1 (6 bases). Germline lookup yields CDR1 SGDLS and CDR2 YYNGEE. The CDR3 length is 13 residues. Deletions cut 1 base from V and 9 bases from J, with 8 bases between.

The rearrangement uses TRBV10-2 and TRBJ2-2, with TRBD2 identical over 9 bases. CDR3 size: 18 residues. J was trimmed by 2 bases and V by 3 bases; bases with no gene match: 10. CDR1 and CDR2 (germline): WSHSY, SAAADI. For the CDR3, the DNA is TGCGCCAGCAGTGACTCTAGCGGGGCCACCTCTAACACCGGGGAGCTGTTTTTT. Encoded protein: CASSDSSGATSNTGELFF.

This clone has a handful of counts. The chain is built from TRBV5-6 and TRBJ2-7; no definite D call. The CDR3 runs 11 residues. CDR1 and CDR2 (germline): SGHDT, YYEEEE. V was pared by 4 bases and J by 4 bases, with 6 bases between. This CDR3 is CASSHLYEQYF. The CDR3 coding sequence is TGTGCCAGCAGCCACTTATACGAGCAGTACTTC.

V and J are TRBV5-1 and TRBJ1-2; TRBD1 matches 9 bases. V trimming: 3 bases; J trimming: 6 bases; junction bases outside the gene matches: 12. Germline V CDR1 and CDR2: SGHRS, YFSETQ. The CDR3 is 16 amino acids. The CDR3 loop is CASSSMSGQGAHGYTF. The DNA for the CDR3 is TGCGCCAGCAGCTCAATGTCGGGACAGGGCGCGCATGGCTACACCTTC.

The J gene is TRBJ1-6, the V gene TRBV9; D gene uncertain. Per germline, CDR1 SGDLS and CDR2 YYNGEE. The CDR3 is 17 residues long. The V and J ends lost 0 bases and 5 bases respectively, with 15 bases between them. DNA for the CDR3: TGTGCCAGCAGCGTAGCCGCAGGCAACCTTAATAATTCACCCCTCCACTTT. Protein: CASSVAAGNLNNSPLHF.

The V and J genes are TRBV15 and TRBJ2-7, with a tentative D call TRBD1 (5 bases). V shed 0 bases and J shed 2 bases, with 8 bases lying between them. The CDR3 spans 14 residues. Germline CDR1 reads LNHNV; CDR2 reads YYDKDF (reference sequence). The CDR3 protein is CATSRDRVPYEQYF. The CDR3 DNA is TGTGCCACCAGCAGAGACAGGGTCCCCTACGAGCAGTACTTC.

The chain's CDR3 is CASSPWAGEHTDTQYF. CDR3 sequence (DNA): TGCGCCAGCAGCCCATGGGCGGGAGAACACACAGATACGCAGTATTTT. The chain couples TRBV5-1 to TRBJ2-3; 7 bases agree with TRBD2. Germline V gives CDR1 SGHRS, CDR2 YFSETQ. The CDR3 totals 16 residues. With V trimmed by 4 bases and J by 2 bases, 10 bases remained unmatched.

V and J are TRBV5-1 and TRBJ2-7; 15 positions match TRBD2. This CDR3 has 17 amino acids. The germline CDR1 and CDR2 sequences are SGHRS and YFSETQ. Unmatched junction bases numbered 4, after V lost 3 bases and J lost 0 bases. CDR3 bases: TGCGCCAGCAGCTCAGGACTAGCGGGGGGGAGCTCCTACGAGCAGTACTTC. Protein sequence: CASSSGLAGGSSYEQYF. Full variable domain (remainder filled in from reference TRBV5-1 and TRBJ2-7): KAGVTQTPRYLIKTRGQQVTLSCSPISGHRSVSWYQQTPGQGLQFLFEYFSETQRNKGNFPGRFSGRQFSNSRSEMNVSTLELGDSALYLCASSSGLAGGSSYEQYFGPGTRLTVT.

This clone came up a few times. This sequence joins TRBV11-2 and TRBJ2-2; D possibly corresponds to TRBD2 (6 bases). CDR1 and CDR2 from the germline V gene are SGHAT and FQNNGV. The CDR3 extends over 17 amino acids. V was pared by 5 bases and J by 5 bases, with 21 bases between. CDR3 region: CASSTGGFWGRTGELFF. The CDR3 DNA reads TGTGCCAGCAGCACAGGAGGGTTTTGGGGGAGAACCGGGGAGCTGTTTTTT.

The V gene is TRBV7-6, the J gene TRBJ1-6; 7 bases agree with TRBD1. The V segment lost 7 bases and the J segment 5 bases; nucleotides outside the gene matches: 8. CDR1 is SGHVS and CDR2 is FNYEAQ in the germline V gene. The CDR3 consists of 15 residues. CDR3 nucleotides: TGTGCCAGCACCAGAGACAGGGTAGATAATTCACCCCTCCACTTT. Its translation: CASTRDRVDNSPLHF.

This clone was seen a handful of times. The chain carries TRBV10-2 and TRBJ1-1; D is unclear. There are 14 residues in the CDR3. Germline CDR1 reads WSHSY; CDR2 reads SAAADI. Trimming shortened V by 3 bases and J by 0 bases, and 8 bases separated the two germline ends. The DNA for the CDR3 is TGCGCCAGCAGTGATCTGGGCTTGAACACTGAAGCTTTCTTT. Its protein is CASSDLGLNTEAFF.

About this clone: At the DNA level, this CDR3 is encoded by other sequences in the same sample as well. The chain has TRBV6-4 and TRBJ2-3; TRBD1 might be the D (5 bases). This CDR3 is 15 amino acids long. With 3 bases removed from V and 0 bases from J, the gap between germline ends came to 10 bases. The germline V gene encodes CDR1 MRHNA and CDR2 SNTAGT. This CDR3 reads CASSDSQGSTDTQYF. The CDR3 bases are TGTGCCAGCAGTGATTCCCAGGGCAGCACAGATACGCAGTATTTT.

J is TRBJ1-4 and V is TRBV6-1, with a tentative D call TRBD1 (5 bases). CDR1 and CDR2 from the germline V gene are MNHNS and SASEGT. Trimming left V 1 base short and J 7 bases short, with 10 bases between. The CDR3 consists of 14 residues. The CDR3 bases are TGTGCCAGCAGTGAAGGACAGTCCGGTGAAAAACTGTTTTTT. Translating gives CASSEGQSGEKLFF.

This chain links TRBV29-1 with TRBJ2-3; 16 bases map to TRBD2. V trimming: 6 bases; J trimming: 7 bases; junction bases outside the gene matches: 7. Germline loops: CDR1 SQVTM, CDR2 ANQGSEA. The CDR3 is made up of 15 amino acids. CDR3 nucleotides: TGCAGCGTCGCCGGGACTAGCGGGGGGGGAAATACGCAGTATTTT. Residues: CSVAGTSGGGNTQYF.

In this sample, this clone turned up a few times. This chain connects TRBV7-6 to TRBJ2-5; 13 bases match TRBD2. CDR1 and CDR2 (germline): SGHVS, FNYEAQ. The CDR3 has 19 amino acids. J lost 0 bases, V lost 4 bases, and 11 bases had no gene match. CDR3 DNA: TGTGCCAGCAGCTACCTGCCTACTAGCGGGGGGGCGTACCAAGAGACCCAGTACTTC. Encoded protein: CASSYLPTSGGAYQETQYF.

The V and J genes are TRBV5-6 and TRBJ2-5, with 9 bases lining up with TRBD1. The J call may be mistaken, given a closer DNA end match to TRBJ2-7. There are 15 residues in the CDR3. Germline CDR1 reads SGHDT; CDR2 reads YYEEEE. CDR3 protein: CASSAEGTGSYEQYF. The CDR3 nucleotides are TGTGCCAGCAGCGCGGAAGGGACAGGGTCCTACGAGCAGTACTTC.

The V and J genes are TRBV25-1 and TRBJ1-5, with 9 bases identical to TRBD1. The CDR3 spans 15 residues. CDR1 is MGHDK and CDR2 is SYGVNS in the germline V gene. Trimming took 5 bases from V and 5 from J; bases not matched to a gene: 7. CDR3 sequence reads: CASSPVGQGDQPQHF. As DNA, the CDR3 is TGTGCCAGCAGTCCTGTGGGACAGGGCGATCAGCCCCAGCATTTT. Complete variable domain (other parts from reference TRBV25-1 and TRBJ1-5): EADIYQTPRYLVIGTGKKITLECSQTMGHDKMYWYQQDPGMELHLIHYSYGVNSTEKGDLSSESTVSRIRTEHFPLTLESARPSHTSQYLCASSPVGQGDQPQHFGDGTRLSIL.

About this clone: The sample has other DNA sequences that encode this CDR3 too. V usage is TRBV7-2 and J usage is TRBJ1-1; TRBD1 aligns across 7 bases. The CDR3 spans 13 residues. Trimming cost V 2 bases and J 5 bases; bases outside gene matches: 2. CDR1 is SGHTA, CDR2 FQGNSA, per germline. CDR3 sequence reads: CASSLQGGTEAFF. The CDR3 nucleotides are TGTGCCAGCAGCTTACAGGGGGGAACTGAAGCTTTCTTT.

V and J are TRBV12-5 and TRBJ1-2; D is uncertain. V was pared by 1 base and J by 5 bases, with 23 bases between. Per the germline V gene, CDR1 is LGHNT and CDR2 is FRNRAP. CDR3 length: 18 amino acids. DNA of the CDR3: TGTGCTAGTGGTTTGGGTAGAGGAGGGTTGCTTCGTAGATATGGCTACACCTTC. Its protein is CASGLGRGGLLRRYGYTF.

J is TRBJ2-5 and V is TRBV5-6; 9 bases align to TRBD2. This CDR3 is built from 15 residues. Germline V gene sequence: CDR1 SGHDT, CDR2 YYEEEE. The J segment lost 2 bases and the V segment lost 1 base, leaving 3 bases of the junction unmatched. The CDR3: CASSLQRGVQETQYF. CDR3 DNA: TGTGCCAGCAGCTTGCAGCGGGGGGTACAAGAGACCCAGTACTTC.

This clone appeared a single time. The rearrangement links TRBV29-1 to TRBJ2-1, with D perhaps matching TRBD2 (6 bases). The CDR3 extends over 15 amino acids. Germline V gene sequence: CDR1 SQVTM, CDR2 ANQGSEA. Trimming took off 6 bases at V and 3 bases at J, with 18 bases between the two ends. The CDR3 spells CSVAGRGSIYNEQFF. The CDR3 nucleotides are TGCAGCGTGGCGGGAAGAGGATCGATCTACAATGAGCAGTTCTTC.

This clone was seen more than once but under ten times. Here the CDR3 reads CASSRNRGENTEAFF. CDR3 nucleotides: TGTGCCAGCAGTCGGAACAGGGGGGAGAACACTGAAGCTTTCTTT. The chain carries TRBV6-6 and TRBJ1-1; 8 bases are a match to TRBD1. With 5 bases clipped from V and 1 base from J, the junction kept 6 bases outside the gene matches. The CDR3 has 15 amino acids. The germline gives CDR1 MNHNY, CDR2 SVGAGI (reference sequence).

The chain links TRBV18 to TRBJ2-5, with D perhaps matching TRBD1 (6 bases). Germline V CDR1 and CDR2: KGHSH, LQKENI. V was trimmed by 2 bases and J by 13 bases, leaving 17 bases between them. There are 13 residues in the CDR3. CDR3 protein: CASSPNERTASYF. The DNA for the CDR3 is TGTGCCAGCTCACCAAACGAGAGGACAGCGTCGTACTTC.

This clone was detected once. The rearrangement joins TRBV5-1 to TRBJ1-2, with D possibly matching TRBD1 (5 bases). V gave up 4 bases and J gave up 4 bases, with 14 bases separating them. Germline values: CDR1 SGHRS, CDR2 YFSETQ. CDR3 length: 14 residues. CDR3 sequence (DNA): TGCGCCAGCAGCGTCGGTGTCACAGGCTATGGCTACACCTTC. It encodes CASSVGVTGYGYTF.

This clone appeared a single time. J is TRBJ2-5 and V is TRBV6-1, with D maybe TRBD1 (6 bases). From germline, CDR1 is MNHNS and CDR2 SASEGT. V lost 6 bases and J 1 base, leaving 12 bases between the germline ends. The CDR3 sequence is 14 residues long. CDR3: CASSSQGFQETQYF. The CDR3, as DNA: TGTGCCAGCAGCTCACAGGGTTTCCAAGAGACCCAGTACTTC.